A single sample is the source of the 26 T cell receptor beta chains below, sequenced in a study of cytomegalovirus exposure and HLA in healthy donors. Vbeta (60) and Jbeta (13) primers were used in the PCR. Sequencing was performed with immunoSEQ multiplex PCR; in TCRdb, only in-frame clones are kept and a portion is missing. The sample contains some 100,000 clones, 75% to 85% of which appear only once. The specimen was PBMCs. Receptor source: a female donor in good health and CMV-seropositive.

This chain links TRBV5-6 with TRBJ2-3; 8 bases line up with TRBD1. Germline assignment: CDR1 SGHDT and CDR2 YYEEEE. The CDR3 extends over 16 amino acids. With V trimmed by 0 bases and J by 2 bases, 5 bases remained unmatched. The CDR3 protein is CASSLGQGPNTDTQYF. CDR3 coding DNA: TGTGCCAGCAGCTTGGGACAGGGGCCGAACACAGATACGCAGTATTTT. The whole variable domain, filled in from reference TRBV5-6 and TRBJ2-3, reads DAGVTQSPTHLIKTRGQQVTLRCSPKSGHDTVSWYQQALGQGPQFIFQYYEEEERQRGNFPDRFSGHQFPNYSSELNVNALLLGDSALYLCASSLGQGPNTDTQYFGPGTRLTVL.

The chain joins TRBV25-1 to TRBJ2-7; the D gene is possibly TRBD2 (6 bases). The CDR3 is made up of 15 amino acids. V gave up 3 bases and J gave up 0 bases, with 12 bases separating them. Germline loops: CDR1 MGHDK, CDR2 SYGVNS. The CDR3 nucleotides are TGTGCCAGCAGTGATGGAGGGCACAGCTCCTACGAGCAGTACTTC. Residues: CASSDGGHSSYEQYF.

Remarks on this clone: Different DNA sequences within this sample yield the same CDR3. The chain carries TRBV7-2 and TRBJ2-2; 7 bases line up with TRBD1. From germline, CDR1 is SGHTA and CDR2 FQGNSA. After removal of 5 bases from V and 9 bases from J, the junction contained 9 bases not matched to a gene. The CDR3 length is 14 residues. The CDR3 is CASSRDRGLRELFF. The CDR3, as DNA: TGTGCCAGCAGCCGGGACAGAGGGCTTCGGGAGCTGTTTTTT.

The V and J genes are TRBV7-2 and TRBJ1-3; D ambiguous. The CDR3 extends over 17 amino acids. Germline V CDR1 and CDR2: SGHTA, FQGNSA. V was clipped by 1 base and J by 4 bases, with 17 bases between them. CDR3: CASSLGPGGGGGNTIYF. The DNA of the CDR3 is TGTGCCAGCAGCTTAGGGCCGGGTGGCGGCGGAGGAAACACCATATATTTT.

This chain connects TRBV4-3 to TRBJ1-3, with D possibly matching TRBD1 (5 bases). The V end was cut by 0 bases, the J end by 2 bases, with 14 bases between. Germline lookup yields CDR1 LGHNA and CDR2 YSLEER. The CDR3 is 17 residues long. This CDR3 reads CASSQDTGRDAGNTIYF. The CDR3 DNA follows: TGCGCCAGCAGCCAAGATACCGGCAGGGATGCTGGAAACACCATATATTTT.

V is TRBV7-9 and J is TRBJ2-5; the D is unclear. Trimming stripped 1 base from V and 5 bases from J, with 11 bases between. The CDR3 is made up of 14 amino acids. Germline V gives CDR1 SEHNR, CDR2 FQNEAQ (reference sequence). The CDR3 spells CASSLVADWETQYF. The CDR3 DNA sequence: TGTGCCAGCAGCTTAGTGGCGGATTGGGAGACCCAGTACTTC.

V usage is TRBV4-2 and J usage is TRBJ1-2; the match to TRBD1 covers 9 bases. The CDR3 sequence is 15 residues long. Losses at the gene ends were 2 bases for V and 6 bases for J; bases not matched to a gene: 7. Germline values: CDR1 LGHNA, CDR2 YNFKEQ. This chain's CDR3 is CASSQNRDRVNGYTF. CDR3 nucleotide sequence: TGTGCCAGCAGCCAAAACCGGGACAGGGTCAATGGCTACACCTTC.

The chain carries TRBV5-1 and TRBJ1-4, with D unclear. Germline loops: CDR1 SGHRS, CDR2 YFSETQ. The germline V and J ends were trimmed by 4 bases and 0 bases, with 19 bases remaining between them. The CDR3 totals 18 residues. Here the CDR3 reads CASSTGGWIKATNEKLFF. The CDR3 bases are TGCGCCAGCAGCACCGGAGGTTGGATAAAAGCAACTAATGAAAAACTGTTTTTT.

This sequence joins TRBV19 and TRBJ2-1; 9 bases are a match to TRBD2. The CDR3 runs to 16 residues. Germline V gene sequence: CDR1 LNHDA, CDR2 SQIVND (reference sequence). The V and J ends lost 5 bases and 7 bases, in that order; junction bases with no gene match: 12. CDR3 sequence: CASSSVAGVGQNEQFF. DNA of the CDR3: TGTGCCAGTAGTTCTGTAGCGGGAGTGGGACAAAATGAGCAGTTCTTC.

The chain uses TRBV18 and TRBJ2-7; the D gene is possibly TRBD1 (6 bases). The ends were cut back, 3 bases at V and 2 bases at J, with 14 bases in the middle. The CDR3 consists of 15 residues. Germline loops: CDR1 KGHSH, CDR2 LQKENI. In nucleotides, the CDR3 is TGTGCCAGCTCACCCCTGGGGACAAGGCCCTACGAGCAGTACTTC. Amino acid sequence: CASSPLGTRPYEQYF.

This clone appeared a single time. The CDR3 region is CASSWGQVDSNQPQHF. The CDR3 DNA follows: TGCGCCAGCAGCTGGGGACAGGTTGATAGCAATCAGCCCCAGCATTTT. The chain combines TRBV5-1 with TRBJ1-5, with TRBD1 matching 8 bases. The CDR3 has 16 amino acids. Per germline, CDR1 SGHRS and CDR2 YFSETQ. With V trimmed by 3 bases and J by 0 bases, 5 bases remained unmatched.

This clone was detected a few times. CDR3 nucleotides: TGTGCCAGCAGAATGAACAGGGCGAACACCGGGGAGCTGTTTTTT. Protein sequence: CASRMNRANTGELFF. The rearrangement links TRBV5-4 to TRBJ2-2, with D tentatively TRBD1 (6 bases). From germline, CDR1 is SGHNT and CDR2 YYREEE (reference sequence). Trimming shortened V by 5 bases and J by 0 bases, and 11 bases separated the two germline ends. The CDR3 spans 15 residues.

V and J are TRBV30 and TRBJ2-7; 16 nucleotides line up with TRBD2. The CDR3 consists of 17 residues. J lost 7 bases, V lost 7 bases, and 16 bases had no gene match. CDR1 and CDR2 from the germline V gene are GTSNPN and SVGIG (reference sequence). The DNA for the CDR3 is TGTGCCTTCAACTCCGGGACTAGCGGGAGGGCAACGGGGGAGCAGTACTTC. This encodes CAFNSGTSGRATGEQYF. Variable domain in full (rest from reference TRBV30 and TRBJ2-7): SQTIHQWPATLVQPVGSPLSLECTVEGTSNPNLYWYRQAAGRGLQLLFYSVGIGQISSEVPQNLSASRPQDRQFILSSKKLLLSDSGFYLCAFNSGTSGRATGEQYFGPGTRLTVT.

This chain joins TRBV6-5 and TRBJ1-3; unclear D gene. CDR1 and CDR2 (germline): MNHEY, SVGAGI. V was pared by 5 bases and J by 0 bases, with 11 bases between. The CDR3 is 15 amino acids. CDR3 nucleotides: TGTGCCAGCAGTATCGGTCGTCTCTCTGGAAACACCATATATTTT. Amino acid sequence: CASSIGRLSGNTIYF.

For this clone: The same CDR3 can be traced to other DNA sequences in this sample. The V gene is TRBV4-2, the J gene TRBJ2-3; TRBD2 matches at 12 bases. CDR1 LGHNA and CDR2 YNFKEQ come from the germline V gene. J lost 4 bases, V lost 0 bases, and 2 bases had no gene match. The CDR3 is 16 amino acids. The CDR3 protein is CASSQELAGGSDTQYF. The CDR3 DNA is TGTGCCAGCAGCCAAGAGCTAGCGGGAGGGTCAGATACGCAGTATTTT.

The chain carries TRBV7-9 and TRBJ2-2; 12 bases align to TRBD2. The V gene's germline CDR1 is SEHNR and CDR2 FQNEAQ (reference sequence). J lost 7 bases, V lost 5 bases, and 17 bases had no gene match. The CDR3 is 19 residues long. The CDR3, as DNA: TGTGCCAGCAGCCCGGACGGACTAGCGGGACCCTTTACGGTCGGGGAGCTGTTTTTT. As protein: CASSPDGLAGPFTVGELFF.

This clone has only one observation. V usage is TRBV19 and J usage is TRBJ2-1, with D tentatively TRBD1 (5 bases). Between the trimmed V and J ends, which lost 2 bases and 6 bases, there was a span of 11 bases. Germline loops: CDR1 LNHDA, CDR2 SQIVND (reference sequence). The length of the CDR3 is 14 residues. CDR3 region: CASSIQGPSNEQFF. The DNA of the CDR3 is TGTGCCAGTAGTATACAGGGCCCGTCCAATGAGCAGTTCTTC.

This clone showed up just a few times. The genes are TRBV13 and TRBJ2-2; 11 bases agree with TRBD2. J was trimmed by 5 bases and V by 4 bases; bases with no gene match: 12. The CDR3 spans 18 residues. Per germline, CDR1 PRHDT and CDR2 FYEKMQ (reference sequence). The CDR3 region has the DNA TGTGCCAGCAGCTCCCAGGGACTAGCGGTTATAAGGACCGGGGAGCTGTTTTTT. Its protein is CASSSQGLAVIRTGELFF.

The CDR3 sequence: CASGSTAGPSLRGYTF. The CDR3 DNA reads TGTGCTAGTGGTTCGACCGCGGGACCGTCTTTGAGGGGCTACACCTTC. V is TRBV12-5 and J is TRBJ1-2, with a tentative D call TRBD1 (5 bases). V was shortened by 4 bases and J by 8 bases, with 23 bases between the two germline ends. The CDR3 contains 16 residues. CDR1 is LGHNT and CDR2 is FRNRAP in the germline V gene.

The chain joins TRBV11-2 to TRBJ1-1; TRBD1 matches at 8 bases. There are 13 residues in the CDR3. CDR1 is SGHAT and CDR2 is FQNNGV in the germline V gene. After removal of 5 bases from V and 7 bases from J, the junction contained 6 bases not matched to a gene. CDR3: CASSPRQGIEAFF. The CDR3 nucleotides are TGTGCCAGCAGCCCCCGACAGGGGATTGAAGCTTTCTTT.

CDR3 in DNA: TGTGCCAGTAGTATAGGACCTAACTATAGCAATCAGCCCCAGCATTTT. This codes for CASSIGPNYSNQPQHF. The chain joins TRBV19 to TRBJ1-5; D uncertain. V was trimmed by 1 base and J by 0 bases, leaving 10 bases between them. Germline V lookup: CDR1 LNHDA, CDR2 SQIVND (reference sequence). CDR3 length: 16 residues.

The chain carries TRBV6-6 and TRBJ2-3, with 7 nucleotides matching TRBD1. The CDR3 contains 14 residues. Germline V gene sequence: CDR1 MNHNY, CDR2 SVGAGI (reference sequence). With V trimmed by 4 bases and J by 6 bases, 7 bases remained unmatched. CDR3 DNA sequence: TGTGCCAGCAGTTCCTTGACAGGGTTTGATACGCAGTATTTT. Residues: CASSSLTGFDTQYF.

This chain links TRBV6-5 with TRBJ1-3; tentatively, D is TRBD1 (5 bases). Between the trimmed V and J ends, which lost 2 bases and 1 base, there was a span of 12 bases. This CDR3 comprises 16 residues. Germline V gene data show CDR1 as MNHEY and CDR2 as SVGAGI. CDR3 in amino acids: CASSYLTGGSGNTIYF. Here the CDR3 DNA reads TGTGCCAGCAGTTACCTAACCGGGGGTTCTGGAAACACCATATATTTT.

This clone appeared a few times. This chain uses TRBV21-1 with TRBJ2-3; TRBD2 is taken as the D call from the table, unchecked against the DNA. TRBV21-1 corresponds to a pseudogene. This CDR3 spans 16 amino acids. The CDR3 reads CASSKELLTSTDTQYF. Here the CDR3 DNA reads TGTGCCAGCAGCAAAGAGCTCCTCACTAGCACAGATACGCAGTATTTT.

As regards this clone: This sample also contains other DNA sequences that code for the same CDR3. This rearrangement joins TRBV6-5 to TRBJ1-1; 11 nucleotides agree with TRBD1. This CDR3 has 15 amino acids. J was trimmed by 2 bases and V by 6 bases; bases with no gene match: 5. Germline V gene sequence: CDR1 MNHEY, CDR2 SVGAGI. The CDR3 loop reads CASRGQGAGNTEAFF. The CDR3 DNA follows: TGTGCCAGCAGAGGACAGGGGGCTGGAAACACTGAAGCTTTCTTT.

The chain is built from TRBV5-1 and TRBJ1-5; 8 nucleotides line up with TRBD1. The CDR3 consists of 14 residues. In germline, CDR1 is SGHRS, CDR2 YFSETQ. Losses at the gene ends were 1 base for V and 5 bases for J; bases not matched to a gene: 2. CDR3 in DNA: TGCGCCAGCAGCTTGACAGGGGGGGATCAGCCCCAGCATTTT. Translated: CASSLTGGDQPQHF.